A single sample is the source of the 20 T cell receptor beta chains below, sequenced in a study of blood T cell repertoires in COVID-19. Measured with immunoSEQ multiplex PCR; TCRdb has only the in-frame clones, and not every one. The sample consists of about 210,000 clones, over 75% of them appearing once. Specimen: PBMCs or T cells enriched from blood (not recorded which). These receptors were obtained from a man aged 40-49 years who had recovered from COVID-19.

The chain recombines TRBV10-3 with TRBJ1-2, with TRBD1 as a possible D gene (6 bases). Germline V lookup: CDR1 ENHRY, CDR2 SYGVKD. The CDR3 runs 13 residues. V dropped 8 bases and J dropped 6 bases, with 16 bases sitting between them. Written as DNA, the CDR3 is TGTGCCATCTGGCGACAGGACAGTGATGGCTACACCTTC. Translating it yields CAIWRQDSDGYTF.

In its sample, this clone was seen once. This sequence joins TRBV12-3 or TRBV12-4 and TRBJ1-1, with D tentatively TRBD1 (6 bases). V lost 5 bases and J lost 5, with 12 bases in between. The CDR3 extends over 13 amino acids. The CDR3: CASSGPRGTEAFF. CDR3 in DNA: TGTGCCAGCAGTGGCCCTAGGGGGACTGAAGCTTTCTTT.

This clone was recorded many times. This rearrangement joins TRBV7-3 to TRBJ2-1, with D uncertain. Germline-derived CDR1 and CDR2 are SGHTA and FQGTGA. V lost 4 bases and J 6 bases, leaving 10 bases between the germline ends. The CDR3 totals 13 residues. CDR3 protein: CASSSVGSNEQFF. CDR3 DNA: TGTGCCAGCAGCTCGGTGGGCAGCAATGAGCAGTTCTTC.

The V call is TRBV11-2, the J call TRBJ2-3; D gene uncertain. Trimming took off 4 bases at V and 5 bases at J, with 25 bases between the two ends. The CDR3 has 18 residues. Germline V gives CDR1 SGHAT, CDR2 FQNNGV. This CDR3 is CASSSQRAAMTSVDTQYF. DNA for the CDR3: TGTGCCAGCAGCTCCCAACGCGCGGCCATGACCTCAGTAGATACGCAGTATTTT.

Remarks on this clone: A junction boundary mismatches the germline segment, possibly from a read error. This sequence joins TRBV5-8 and TRBJ2-4, with 10 nucleotides matching TRBD1. CDR3 length equals 13 residues. The germline V gene has CDR1 SGHTS and CDR2 YDEGEE. The CDR3 coding sequence is TGTGCCAGCAGCTTTCGGGGACAGGGGACGTTTGGTTTC. Protein: CASSFRGQGTFGF.

A single count supports this clone. The genes are TRBV7-2 and TRBJ2-1, with a tentative D call TRBD2 (6 bases). V lost 1 base and J 6 bases, leaving 10 bases between the germline ends. Germline CDR1 SGHTA, CDR2 FQGNSA. There are 14 residues in the CDR3. The CDR3 coding sequence is TGTGCCAGCAGCTTAGACGCGGGACCCAATGAGCAGTTCTTC. Residues: CASSLDAGPNEQFF.

The V call is TRBV12-5, the J call TRBJ1-5; possibly TRBD1 for D (5 bases). Trimming cost V 1 base and J 6 bases, with 7 bases left between them. This CDR3 is built from 13 residues. CDR1 is LGHNT, CDR2 FRNRAP, per germline. The CDR3 reads CASGLDGGQPQHF. CDR3 nucleotide sequence: TGTGCTAGTGGTTTGGACGGGGGTCAGCCCCAGCATTTT.

This clone was observed a handful of times. The chain uses TRBV12-5 and TRBJ2-1; TRBD2 matches 7 bases. This CDR3 comprises 20 residues. The V gene's germline CDR1 is LGHNT and CDR2 FRNRAP. V dropped 0 bases and J dropped 7; count of bases not matched to a gene: 21. The CDR3, as DNA: TGTGCTAGTGGTTTGGTGGGAACAACCGATGGGGAGGGCCTATATAATGAGCAGTTCTTC. This translates into CASGLVGTTDGEGLYNEQFF.

The chain recombines TRBV4-1 with TRBJ1-5; maybe TRBD1 (6 bases). The germline V and J ends were trimmed by 2 bases and 0 bases, with 14 bases remaining between them. Germline V gene sequence: CDR1 MGHRA, CDR2 YSYEKL. The length of the CDR3 is 17 residues. The CDR3 protein is CASSQKGGGYSNQPQHF. The CDR3 nucleotides are TGCGCCAGCAGCCAAAAGGGGGGGGGTTATAGCAATCAGCCCCAGCATTTT.

In DNA form, the CDR3 reads TGTGCCAGCAGTTACGGATTGGGGGGGACGGGCTATGGCTACACCTTC. Translated, it gives CASSYGLGGTGYGYTF. The chain couples TRBV6-6 to TRBJ1-2, with a tentative D call TRBD1 (5 bases). The CDR3 spans 16 residues. The germline V gene encodes CDR1 MNHNY and CDR2 SVGAGI (reference sequence). Trimming took off 2 bases at V and 4 bases at J, with 17 bases between the two ends.

The chain has TRBV5-1 and TRBJ2-2; D uncertain. Trimming cost V 1 base and J 4 bases, with 11 bases left between them. Germline V gene data show CDR1 as SGHRS and CDR2 as YFSETQ. This CDR3 contains 15 residues. This CDR3 reads CASSLNTRSTGELFF. CDR3 in DNA: TGCGCCAGCAGCTTGAACACCCGGAGCACCGGGGAGCTGTTTTTT.

This clone was detected only once. V and J are TRBV3-1 (or the pseudogene TRBV3-2) and TRBJ2-2; possibly TRBD2 for D (5 bases). Looked up from germline, CDR1 is LGHDT and CDR2 is YNNKEL (reference sequence). Trimming removed 4 bases from V and 3 bases from J, with 15 bases in between. CDR3 size: 16 residues. This CDR3 is CASSLAGGFYTGELFF. In DNA, the CDR3 is TGTGCCAGCAGCCTAGCAGGCGGGTTCTACACCGGGGAGCTGTTTTTT.

This chain links TRBV5-6 with TRBJ1-1, with 7 nucleotides matching TRBD1. This CDR3 has 14 amino acids. J lost 4 bases, V lost 5 bases, and 8 bases had no gene match. The germline V gene has CDR1 SGHDT and CDR2 YYEEEE. The CDR3, as DNA: TGTGCCAGCAGATTAATGGACAGGAGCACTGAAGCTTTCTTT. Residues: CASRLMDRSTEAFF. Combining the CDR3 with reference TRBV5-6 and TRBJ1-1 gives the whole variable domain DAGVTQSPTHLIKTRGQQVTLRCSPKSGHDTVSWYQQALGQGPQFIFQYYEEEERQRGNFPDRFSGHQFPNYSSELNVNALLLGDSALYLCASRLMDRSTEAFFGQGTRLTVV.

This chain links TRBV9 with TRBJ1-4, with D unclear. The germline gives CDR1 SGDLS, CDR2 YYNGEE. Trimming removed 0 bases from V and 7 bases from J, with 16 bases in between. The CDR3 totals 16 residues. CDR3 loop: CASSVAAQPGSEKLFF. DNA of the CDR3: TGTGCCAGCAGCGTAGCTGCGCAGCCTGGGAGTGAAAAACTGTTTTTT.

This chain joins TRBV9 and TRBJ2-7; possible D gene TRBD2, 6 bases. Trimming pared 4 bases from V and 6 bases from J, leaving 20 bases between. Germline V gives CDR1 SGDLS, CDR2 YYNGEE. The CDR3 is 15 residues long. The CDR3 DNA reads as TGTGCCAGCAGCTCTCGACTAGATTTGGCCTCCGAGCAGTACTTC. Translation gives CASSSRLDLASEQYF. Full variable domain (rest looked up from reference TRBV9 and TRBJ2-7): DSGVTQTPKHLITATGQRVTLRCSPRSGDLSVYWYQQSLDQGLQFLIQYYNGEERAKGNILERFSAQQFPDLHSELNLSSLELGDSALYFCASSSRLDLASEQYFGPGTRLTVT.

The rearrangement uses TRBV27 and TRBJ1-2; 9 nucleotides match TRBD1. The CDR3 spans 13 residues. Losses at the gene ends were 6 bases for V and 3 bases for J; bases not matched to a gene: 2. The germline V gene encodes CDR1 MNHEY and CDR2 SMNVEV (reference sequence). The CDR3 DNA is TGTGCCAGCAGCGGACAGGGGTACTATGGCTACACCTTC. It specifies CASSGQGYYGYTF.

This clone has only a few counts. This rearrangement joins TRBV25-1 to TRBJ2-5; 11 bases are shared with TRBD2. Germline values: CDR1 MGHDK, CDR2 SYGVNS. Unmatched junction bases numbered 5, after V lost 6 bases and J lost 5 bases. The CDR3 loop spans 14 amino acids. The CDR3 DNA sequence: TGTGCCAGCAGCCGACTAGCGGGGACGGAGACCCAGTACTTC. Its protein is CASSRLAGTETQYF.

The chain is built from TRBV19 and TRBJ1-2; 7 positions match TRBD1. Trimming removed 8 bases from V and 2 bases from J; junction bases left unmatched: 5. Germline lookup yields CDR1 LNHDA and CDR2 SQIVND (reference sequence). The length of the CDR3 is 13 residues. The CDR3 bases are TGTGCCAGTCAAAGGGGGCAGAACTATGGCTACACCTTC. Amino acids: CASQRGQNYGYTF.

The chain employs TRBV30 and TRBJ2-3; 10 bases fit TRBD1. This CDR3 contains 15 residues. The junction had 3 bases not matched to a gene; V was cut back by 2 bases and J by 1 base. Germline CDR1 reads GTSNPN; CDR2 reads SVGIG (reference sequence). The CDR3 reads CAWSSGTGGTDTQYF. As DNA, the CDR3 is TGTGCCTGGAGTTCCGGGACAGGGGGCACAGATACGCAGTATTTT.

CDR3 sequence (DNA): TGTGCCAGCAGCCAACCCACAAGAGGGGTTAGGCGGGGGGCTGGATACAATGAGCAGTTCTTC. This encodes CASSQPTRGVRRGAGYNEQFF. The chain is built from TRBV3-1 (or the pseudogene TRBV3-2) and TRBJ2-1; 8 nucleotides agree with TRBD2. Germline V gene lookup returns CDR1 LGHDT and CDR2 YNNKEL (reference sequence). The ends lost 2 bases at V and 4 bases at J; junction bases unmatched: 22. The CDR3 is made up of 21 amino acids.